Each of the 10 T cell receptor beta chains below was sequenced from the same sample in a study of shared clonotypes between healthy human individuals. The table came from immunoSEQ multiplex PCR; TCRdb's copy has only in-frame clones and leaves some out. The repertoire holds fewer than 850,000 clones, with 55% to 75% as singletons. Material for sequencing was memory CD4+ T cells sorted from blood. Sample subset: CD45RA-negative fraction. These receptors were taken from a woman aged 25-40 years in good health.

The chain employs TRBV28 and TRBJ2-7, with 9 positions matching TRBD2. The CDR3 sequence is 12 residues long. Germline V gives CDR1 MDHEN, CDR2 SYDVKM. CDR3 coding DNA: TGTGTAACGTTAGCGGGAGAATCCGAGCAGTACTTC. Encoded protein: CVTLAGESEQYF.

This clone was counted only a few times. CDR3 DNA sequence: TGTGCCAGCAGCGCGCCGGGACTAGCGGGAGGGAGCACAGATACGCAGTATTTT. The encoded protein is CASSAPGLAGGSTDTQYF. V usage is TRBV9 and J usage is TRBJ2-3; 16 nucleotides line up with TRBD2. This CDR3 is built from 18 residues. Germline trimming cut 3 bases from V and 0 bases from J; bases unmatched to any gene: 4. The V gene's germline CDR1 is SGDLS and CDR2 YYNGEE.

DNA of the CDR3: TGTGCCACAGGAAGGGGTTCAACTAATGAAAAACTGTTTTTT. Translated, it gives CATGRGSTNEKLFF. The chain couples TRBV2 to TRBJ1-4, with D perhaps matching TRBD1 (5 bases). CDR3 length equals 14 residues. Trimming cost V 10 bases and J 0 bases, with 12 bases left between them. Germline lookup yields CDR1 SNHLY and CDR2 FYNNEI.

The chain links TRBV28 to TRBJ1-1; TRBD1 agrees at 10 bases. The CDR3 sequence is 14 residues long. Germline V gene sequence: CDR1 MDHEN, CDR2 SYDVKM. With V trimmed by 7 bases and J by 6 bases, 8 bases remained unmatched. In nucleotides, the CDR3 is TGTGCCAGCACCCCGGGACAGGGGAAGGCTGAAGCTTTCTTT. Translation gives CASTPGQGKAEAFF.

The chain is built from TRBV11-2 and TRBJ2-6; D gene ambiguous. CDR1 SGHAT and CDR2 FQNNGV come from the germline V gene. Trimming cost V 5 bases and J 0 bases, with 8 bases left between them. The CDR3 has 15 amino acids. The DNA of the CDR3 is TGTGCCAGCAGCGCCGGAAACTCTGGGGCCAACGTCCTGACTTTC. Amino acid sequence: CASSAGNSGANVLTF.

The V and J genes are TRBV11-2 and TRBJ1-1, with D perhaps TRBD1 (5 bases). Deletions cut 2 bases from V and 1 base from J, with 11 bases between. CDR3 length: 15 amino acids. The germline V gene encodes CDR1 SGHAT and CDR2 FQNNGV. CDR3 nucleotide sequence: TGTGCCAGCAGCTTATATGGGGCAGGGAACACTGAAGCTTTCTTT. Translation gives CASSLYGAGNTEAFF.

This clone was detected a few times. CDR3 in amino acids: CASSGQGGYYGYTF. CDR3 sequence (DNA): TGTGCCAGCAGTGGCCAGGGTGGGTACTATGGCTACACCTTC. This chain connects TRBV2 to TRBJ1-2; D possibly corresponds to TRBD1 (5 bases). Looked up from germline, CDR1 is SNHLY and CDR2 is FYNNEI. The CDR3 runs to 14 residues. The V end was cut by 4 bases, the J end by 3 bases, with 12 bases between.

This clone turned up a few times. The rearrangement links TRBV28 to TRBJ1-1, with TRBD1 matching over 7 bases. The CDR3 has 13 amino acids. Looked up from germline, CDR1 is MDHEN and CDR2 is SYDVKM. The junction had 3 bases not matched to a gene; V was cut back by 7 bases and J by 1 base. The CDR3 region is CASIGQANTEAFF. The CDR3 DNA reads as TGTGCCAGCATTGGACAGGCGAACACTGAAGCTTTCTTT.

This clone came up a few times. The V and J genes are TRBV6-1 and TRBJ2-7; D may be TRBD1 (5 bases). Trimming took off 5 bases at V and 4 bases at J, with 15 bases between the two ends. Germline loops: CDR1 MNHNS, CDR2 SASEGT. The CDR3 loop spans 14 amino acids. CDR3 amino acids: CASSPQFDSYEQYF. For the CDR3, the DNA is TGTGCCAGCAGTCCTCAGTTCGACAGTTACGAGCAGTACTTC.

This clone was counted a few times. The chain links TRBV27 to TRBJ2-7, with 11 bases lining up with TRBD1. Germline values: CDR1 MNHEY, CDR2 SMNVEV (reference sequence). The CDR3 loop spans 17 amino acids. The J segment lost 3 bases and the V segment lost 6 bases, leaving 13 bases of the junction unmatched. CDR3: CASRADRGRTGFYEQYF. The DNA for the CDR3 is TGTGCCAGCAGGGCGGACAGGGGGCGGACGGGATTCTACGAGCAGTACTTC.